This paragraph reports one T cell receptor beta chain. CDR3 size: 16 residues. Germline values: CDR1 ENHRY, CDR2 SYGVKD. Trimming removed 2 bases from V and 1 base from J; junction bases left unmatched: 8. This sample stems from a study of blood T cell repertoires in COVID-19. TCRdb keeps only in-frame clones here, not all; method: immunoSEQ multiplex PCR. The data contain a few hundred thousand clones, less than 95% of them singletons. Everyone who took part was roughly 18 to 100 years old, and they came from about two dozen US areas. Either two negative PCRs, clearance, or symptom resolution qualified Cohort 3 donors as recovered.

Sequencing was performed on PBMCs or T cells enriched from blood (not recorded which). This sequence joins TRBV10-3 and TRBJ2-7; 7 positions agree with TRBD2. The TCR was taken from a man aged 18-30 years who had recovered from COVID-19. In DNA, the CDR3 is TGTGCCATCAGTGAGCGTCTGACTAGCAGATCCTACGAGCAGTACTTC. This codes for CAISERLTSRSYEQYF.